This T cell receptor (beta chain) was captured in a study of T-cell memory formation after mild COVID-19. Regarding the study as a whole: CM and EM subsets held most contracting CD4+ clones; EMRA held CD8+ ones. Memory cells collected pre-infection included some clones that later responded, suggesting cross-reactive memory joined. Balance between CD4 and CD8 was seen in clones contracting day 15 to 85, and a CD4+ lean was seen in later expanders.

The 5'RACE method, run with constant-segment primers, produced TCR alpha and TCR beta cDNA libraries (carrying sample barcodes and UMIs). One entry per CDR3 protein, called by TCRdb with MiXCR from the 5' RACE reads. Of about 270,000 distinct CDR3 sequences in the sample, 15% were seen once. The CDR3 is made up of 15 amino acids. Germline V lookup: CDR1 KGHSH, CDR2 LQKENI. Trimming at V came to 8 bases and at J to 5 bases, leaving 6 bases not matched to a gene. There are many counts of this clonotype. Its antigen is undetermined. The chain is built from TRBV18 and TRBJ2-5, with 15 nucleotides matching TRBD2. The receptor was derived from an adult woman who had mild COVID-19 (a few samples of this study predate the infection). Cell type and time point are not known. The specimen sequenced was PBMCs or a T cell subset sorted from them (not recorded which). The CDR3: CASSPGLAGGETQYF. In nucleotides, the CDR3 is TGTGCCAGCAGCCCGGGACTAGCGGGAGGCGAGACCCAGTACTTC.